The clone carrying this T cell receptor (beta chain) was counted many times. Its matching antigen is unknown. Per the germline V gene, CDR1 is SGHVS and CDR2 is FQNEAQ. V shed 5 bases and J 4 bases; nucleotides not matched to a gene: 12. The CDR3 spans 17 residues. This specimen comes from a study of T cells in Graves' hyperthyroidism and ophthalmopathy. As for the study in general: It was at initial diagnosis, before any treatment, that peripheral blood was collected.

RNA transcripts served as the template for amplifying TCR beta CDR3 regions. First-round RT-PCR of the TCR CDR3 relied on the HTBI primer set. TCRdb used MiXCR to reprocess the multiplex PCR reads, holding one entry per CDR3 protein. The table lists 600,000 to 700,000 distinct CDR3 sequences, roughly 14% of them singletons. Study outcomes and limitations: Appearing also in blood were most of the thyroid clonotypes expanded above 0.001. Progression to ophthalmopathy was predicted a median of about six months early. A 13 V-J signature model discriminated ophthalmopathy versus stable hyperthyroidism.

The source of this sequence is a woman in her thirties or forties with Graves' ophthalmopathy. The chain carries TRBV7-8 and TRBJ2-5, with 11 bases matching TRBD2. The sequencing sample was made of blood. The DNA for the CDR3 is TGTGCCAGCAGCCTTAACGTAGCGGGAGGGGTCCCAGAGACCCAGTACTTC. Amino acids: CASSLNVAGGVPETQYF.